In this sample, the clone carrying this T cell receptor (beta chain) turned up many times. No antigen is known for it. These data come from a study of CD8 T cells in ankylosing spondylitis. Generation of TCR beta libraries employed quantitative 5'-RACE incorporating molecular barcodes. TCRdb reprocessed the 5' RACE reads with MiXCR, giving one entry per CDR3 protein. The repertoire consists of about 510,000 distinct CDR3 sequences, with about 5.2% occurring once and the leading ten covering around 3.5%. Broader study findings: CD8+ cells made up the disease-linked clones, which were relatively rare in peripheral blood. Significantly higher representation of disease-linked clones was reported for matched ankylosing spondylitis synovial fluid. About 8 highly homologous variants made up a TCR beta motif, and this motif appeared characteristic of ankylosing spondylitis blood. Prior work had noted some motif variants in reactive arthritis blood and synovial fluid.

The germline CDR1 and CDR2 sequences are SGHTA and FQGNSA. V was trimmed by 0 bases and J by 4 bases, leaving 10 bases between them. The CDR3 extends over 15 amino acids. The specimen was blood, either unsorted or a sorted T cell fraction (not recorded which). The rearrangement uses TRBV7-2 and TRBJ2-1; no clear D. This clonotype originated in a male donor with ankylosing spondylitis. The CDR3 is CASSLASLAYNEQFF. The CDR3 coding sequence is TGTGCCAGCAGCTTAGCAAGTCTCGCATACAATGAGCAGTTCTTC.